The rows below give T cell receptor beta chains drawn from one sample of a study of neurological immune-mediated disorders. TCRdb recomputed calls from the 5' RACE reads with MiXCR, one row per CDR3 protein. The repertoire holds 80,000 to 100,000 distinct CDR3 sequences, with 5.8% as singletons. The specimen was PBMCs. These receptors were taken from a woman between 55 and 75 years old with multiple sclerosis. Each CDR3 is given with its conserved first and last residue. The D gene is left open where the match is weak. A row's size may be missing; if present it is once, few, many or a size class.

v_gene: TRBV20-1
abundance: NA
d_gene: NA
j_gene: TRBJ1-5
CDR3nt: TGCAGTGCTAGATTACCGGGGAGTCAGCCCCAGCATTTT
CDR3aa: CSARLPGSQPQHF

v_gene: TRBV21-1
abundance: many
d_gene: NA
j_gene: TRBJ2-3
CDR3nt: TGTGCCAGCAGTGTCGGCGGGGTTAGCACAGATACGCAGTATTTT
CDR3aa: CASSVGGVSTDTQYF

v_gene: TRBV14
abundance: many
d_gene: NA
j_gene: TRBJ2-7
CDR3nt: TGTGCCAGCAGCCAAGATTTGGTCGGGGAGCAGTACTTC
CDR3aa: CASSQDLVGEQYF

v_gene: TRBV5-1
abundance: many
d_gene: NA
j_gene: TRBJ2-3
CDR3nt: TGCGCCAGCAGCGCGATTCCGGCTACAGATACGCAGTATTTT
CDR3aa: CASSAIPATDTQYF

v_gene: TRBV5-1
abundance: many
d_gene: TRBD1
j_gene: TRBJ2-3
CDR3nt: TGCGCCAGCAGCTTTGCCGGGACAGGGTCGGGAGATACGCAGTATTTT
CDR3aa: CASSFAGTGSGDTQYF

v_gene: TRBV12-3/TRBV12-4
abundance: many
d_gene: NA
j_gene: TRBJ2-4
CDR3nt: TGTGCCAGCAGTTTAGGGAAAAACATTCAGTACTTC
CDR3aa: CASSLGKNIQYF

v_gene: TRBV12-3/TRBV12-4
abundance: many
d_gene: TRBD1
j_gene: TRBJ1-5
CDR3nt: TGTGCCAGCAGTTACAGGGGAGTCGGCCAGCCCCAGCATTTT
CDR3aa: CASSYRGVGQPQHF

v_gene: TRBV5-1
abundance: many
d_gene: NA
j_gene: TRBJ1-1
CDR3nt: TGCGCCAGCAGTGTAGGACGGAGGGACGGGGAAGCTTTCTTT
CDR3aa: CASSVGRRDGEAFF

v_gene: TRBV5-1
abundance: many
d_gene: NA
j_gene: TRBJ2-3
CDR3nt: TGCGCCAGCAGCTTGGAGCCCCAGGGTGGGGGGACAGATACGCAGTATTTT
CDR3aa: CASSLEPQGGGTDTQYF

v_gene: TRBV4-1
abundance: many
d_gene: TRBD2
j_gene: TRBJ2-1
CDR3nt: TGCGCCAGCAGCCAAACATCCGGGACTAAGTATGAGCAGTTCTTC
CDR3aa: CASSQTSGTKYEQFF

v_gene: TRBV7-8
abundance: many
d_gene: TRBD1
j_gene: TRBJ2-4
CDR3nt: TGTGCCAGCAGCTCGACAGGGGGGGCCGCGTTGGCCAAAAACATTCAGTACTTC
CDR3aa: CASSSTGGAALAKNIQYF

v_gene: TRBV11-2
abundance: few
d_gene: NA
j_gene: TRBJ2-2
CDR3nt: TGTGCCAGCAGCTATACCGTGAACACCGGGGAGCTGTTTTTT
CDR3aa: CASSYTVNTGELFF

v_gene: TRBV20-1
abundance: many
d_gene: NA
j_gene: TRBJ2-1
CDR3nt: TGCAGTGCTAGAGCTAATAGGGACTTTTACAATGAGCAGTTCTTC
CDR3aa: CSARANRDFYNEQFF

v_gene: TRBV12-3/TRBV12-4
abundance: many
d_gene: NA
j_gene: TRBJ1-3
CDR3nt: TGTGCCAGCAGTTTCCAGGGCGGGACCTCTGGAAACACCATATATTTT
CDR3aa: CASSFQGGTSGNTIYF

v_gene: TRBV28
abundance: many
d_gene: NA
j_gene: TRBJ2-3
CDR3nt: TGTGCCAGCAGCAATCCCCTAAGAAGCACAGATACGCAGTATTTT
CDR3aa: CASSNPLRSTDTQYF

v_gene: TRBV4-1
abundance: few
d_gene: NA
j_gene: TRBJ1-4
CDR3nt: TGCGCCAGCAGCGCTAGGGCTTTCGAAAAACTGTTTTTT
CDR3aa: CASSARAFEKLFF

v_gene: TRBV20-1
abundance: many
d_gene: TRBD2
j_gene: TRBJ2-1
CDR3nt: TGCAGTGCTACTGGTCTAGCGGGCACAGACAATGAGCAGTTCTTC
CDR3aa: CSATGLAGTDNEQFF

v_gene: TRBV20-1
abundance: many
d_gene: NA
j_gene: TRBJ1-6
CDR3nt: TGCAGTGCTAGATCCGCAGGAATTGGACCCCTCCACTTT
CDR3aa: CSARSAGIGPLHF

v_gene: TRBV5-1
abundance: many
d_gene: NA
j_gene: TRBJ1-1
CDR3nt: TGCGCCAGCAGCTTGGTTACGGGTAGCCCCACTGAAGCTTTCTTT
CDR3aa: CASSLVTGSPTEAFF

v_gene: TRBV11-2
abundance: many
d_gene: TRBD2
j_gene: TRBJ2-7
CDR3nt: TGTGCCAGCAGCCCCCTCCTCCTACTAGCGGGGGCGTCCTACGAGCAGTACTTC
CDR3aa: CASSPLLLLAGASYEQYF

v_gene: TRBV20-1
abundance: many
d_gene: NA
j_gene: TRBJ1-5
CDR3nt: TGCAGTGCTCCCCCCCAGAGCAATCAGCCCCAGCATTTT
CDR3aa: CSAPPQSNQPQHF

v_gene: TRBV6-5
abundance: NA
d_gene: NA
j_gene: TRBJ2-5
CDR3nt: TGTGCCAGCAGTTCGGATACACGGGCTACGGGAGAGACCCAGTACTTC
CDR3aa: CASSSDTRATGETQYF

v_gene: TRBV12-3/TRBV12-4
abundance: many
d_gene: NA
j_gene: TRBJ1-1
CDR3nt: TGTGCCAGCAGTTTGAGGGGCCTCAACACTGAAGCTTTCTTT
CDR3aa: CASSLRGLNTEAFF

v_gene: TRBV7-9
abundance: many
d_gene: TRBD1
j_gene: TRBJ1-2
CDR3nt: TGTGCCAGCAGCCCCGCAGGGGGCTATGGCTACACCTTC
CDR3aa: CASSPAGGYGYTF

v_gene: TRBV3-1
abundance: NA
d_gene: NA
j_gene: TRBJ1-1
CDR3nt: TGTGCCAGCAGCCGCTTAGGGGGAAACACTGAAGCTTTCTTT
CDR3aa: CASSRLGGNTEAFF

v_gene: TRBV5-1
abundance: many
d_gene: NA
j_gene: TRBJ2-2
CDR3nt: TGCGCCAGCAGCCCTCGGATGGGGCGGGGCGCGAACACCGGGGAGCTGTTTTTT
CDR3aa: CASSPRMGRGANTGELFF

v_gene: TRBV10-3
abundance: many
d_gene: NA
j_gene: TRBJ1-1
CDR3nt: TGTGCCATCCGTTCGGAGCCCAACACTGAAGCTTTCTTT
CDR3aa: CAIRSEPNTEAFF

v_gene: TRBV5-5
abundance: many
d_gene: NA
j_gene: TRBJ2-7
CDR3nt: TGTGCCAGCAGCTCAAAGGGGTTCGAGCAGTACTTC
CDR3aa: CASSSKGFEQYF

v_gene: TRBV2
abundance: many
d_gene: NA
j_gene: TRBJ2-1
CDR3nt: TGTGCCAGCAGTGAAGGGTATAGGGTTGAGAATGAGCAGTTCTTC
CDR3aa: CASSEGYRVENEQFF

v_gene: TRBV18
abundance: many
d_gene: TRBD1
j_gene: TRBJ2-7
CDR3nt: TGTGCCAGCTCGCCGACAGGGGCCTACGAGCAGTACTTC
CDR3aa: CASSPTGAYEQYF

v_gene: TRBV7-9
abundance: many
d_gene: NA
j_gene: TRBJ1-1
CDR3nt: TGTGCCAGCAGCCTCCAGGGAAGAGCTGAAGCTTTCTTT
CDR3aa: CASSLQGRAEAFF

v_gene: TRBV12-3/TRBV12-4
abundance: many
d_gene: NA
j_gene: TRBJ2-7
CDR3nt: TGTGCCAGCAGTTGGCAGGGCGCCTACGAGCAGTACTTC
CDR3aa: CASSWQGAYEQYF

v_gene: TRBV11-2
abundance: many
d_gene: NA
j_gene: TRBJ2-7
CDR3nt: TGTGCCAGCAACCACGGGGGAAATGAGCAGTACTTC
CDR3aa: CASNHGGNEQYF

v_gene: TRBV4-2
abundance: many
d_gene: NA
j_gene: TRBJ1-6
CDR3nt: TGTGCCAGCAGCCAAAGGGGGTCCGTGATTTCACCCCTCCACTTT
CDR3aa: CASSQRGSVISPLHF

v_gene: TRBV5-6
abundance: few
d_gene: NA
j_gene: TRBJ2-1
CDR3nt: TGTGCCAGCAGCCGAGCCTTTTCCCAGTTCTTC
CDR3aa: CASSRAFSQFF

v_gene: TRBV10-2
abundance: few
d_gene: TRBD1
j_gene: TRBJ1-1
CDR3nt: TGCGCCAGCAGTTGGGGAGGCAGGGGGCGCGGAACTGAAGCTTTCTTT
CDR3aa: CASSWGGRGRGTEAFF

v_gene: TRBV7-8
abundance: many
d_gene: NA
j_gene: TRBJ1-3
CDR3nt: TGTGCCAGCAGCTTAGCCTCTGGAAACACCATATATTTT
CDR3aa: CASSLASGNTIYF

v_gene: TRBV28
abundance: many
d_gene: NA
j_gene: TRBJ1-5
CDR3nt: TGTGCCAGCAGTGAGGTAGTTAGCAATCAGCCCCAGCATTTT
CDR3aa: CASSEVVSNQPQHF

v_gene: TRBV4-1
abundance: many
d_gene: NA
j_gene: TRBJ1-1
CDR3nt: TGCGCCAGCAGCCAAGGCAACTCGAACACTGAAGCTTTCTTT
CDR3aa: CASSQGNSNTEAFF

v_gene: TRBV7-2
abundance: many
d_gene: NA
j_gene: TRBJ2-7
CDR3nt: TGTGCCAGCACCCCGGGACGACGGCTGGAGCAGTACTTC
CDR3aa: CASTPGRRLEQYF

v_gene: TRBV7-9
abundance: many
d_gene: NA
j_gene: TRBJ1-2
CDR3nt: TGTGCCACCCCCTCGGGCAGGGTTGGCGGCTACACCTTC
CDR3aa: CATPSGRVGGYTF

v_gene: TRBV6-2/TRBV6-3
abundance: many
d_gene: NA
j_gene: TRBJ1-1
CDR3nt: TGTGCCAGCGGGCAGTACACTGAAGCTTTCTTT
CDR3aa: CASGQYTEAFF

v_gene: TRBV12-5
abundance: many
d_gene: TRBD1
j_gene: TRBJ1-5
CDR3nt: TGTGCTAGTGGTTTCCCCGACAGGGTGGAGGGACAGCCCCAGCATTTT
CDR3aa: CASGFPDRVEGQPQHF

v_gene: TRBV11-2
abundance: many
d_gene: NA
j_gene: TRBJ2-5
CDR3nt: TGTGCCAGCAGCGCTCGCGAGACCCAGTACTTC
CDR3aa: CASSARETQYF

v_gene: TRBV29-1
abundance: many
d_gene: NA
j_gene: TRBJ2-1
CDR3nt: TGCAGCGCGGGGGGCTCCCAGGGGGTTTTAAATGAGCAGTTCTTC
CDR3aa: CSAGGSQGVLNEQFF

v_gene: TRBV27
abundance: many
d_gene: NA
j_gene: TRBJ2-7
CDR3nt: TGTGCCAGCAGTCTAGCGTCCCGCCGCCACGAGCAGTACTTC
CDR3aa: CASSLASRRHEQYF

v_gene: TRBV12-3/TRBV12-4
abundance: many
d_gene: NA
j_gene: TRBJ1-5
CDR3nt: TGTGCCAGCAGAGGGGGGCCCGCCACGCAGCCCCAGCATTTT
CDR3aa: CASRGGPATQPQHF

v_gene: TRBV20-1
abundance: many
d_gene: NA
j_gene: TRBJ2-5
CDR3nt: TGCAGTGCTAGTTGGGGGGAGACCCAGTACTTC
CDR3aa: CSASWGETQYF

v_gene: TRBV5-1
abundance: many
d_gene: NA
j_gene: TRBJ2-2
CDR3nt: TGCGCCAGCAGCTCCACAGGGAGTAGGACCGGGGAGCTGTTTTTT
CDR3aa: CASSSTGSRTGELFF

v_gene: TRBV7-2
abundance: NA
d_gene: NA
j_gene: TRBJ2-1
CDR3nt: TGTGCCAGCAGCTTAGGGGCAGGGGAGCAGTTCTTC
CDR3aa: CASSLGAGEQFF

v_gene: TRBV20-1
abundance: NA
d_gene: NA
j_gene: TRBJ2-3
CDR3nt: TGCAGTGCTAGACCCCAGGGAGATACGCAGTATTTT
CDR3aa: CSARPQGDTQYF

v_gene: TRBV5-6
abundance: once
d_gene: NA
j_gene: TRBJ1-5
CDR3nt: TGTGCCAGCAGCTTGGGGGCAAATCTGCCCCAGCATTTT
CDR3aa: CASSLGANLPQHF

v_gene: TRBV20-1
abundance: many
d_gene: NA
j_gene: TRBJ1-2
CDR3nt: TGCAGTGCTCAACAGCCACCCCAGGGGAATGGCTACACCTTC
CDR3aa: CSAQQPPQGNGYTF

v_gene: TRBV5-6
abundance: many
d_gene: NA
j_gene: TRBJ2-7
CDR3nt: TGTGCCAGCAGCTTGGACGTCTACGAGCAGTACTTC
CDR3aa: CASSLDVYEQYF

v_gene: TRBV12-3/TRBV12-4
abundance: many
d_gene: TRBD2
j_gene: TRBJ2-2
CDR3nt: TGTGCCAGCAGTCCGGGGGGCGGGGGGGGTACCGGGGAGCTGTTTTTT
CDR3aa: CASSPGGGGGTGELFF